This T cell receptor beta chain comes out of a study of cytomegalovirus exposure and HLA in healthy donors. Points from the study as a whole: TCR beta chain V- and J-gene trimming was linked, in a later analysis, to a missense variant in DCLRE1C. Sequencing artifact likely explains a cluster of highly shared sequence variants.

Use of 60 Vbeta and 13 Jbeta primers characterized the PCR. This table comes from immunoSEQ multiplex PCR, and its TCRdb copy is limited to in-frame clones, with some not included. Here the sample table reports more than 95,000 clones. As for this clone: No antigen is known for it. The sample contains more than one DNA sequence encoding this CDR3.

CDR1 is MNHEY and CDR2 is SVGAGI in the germline V gene. The CDR3 is 15 residues long. Unmatched junction bases numbered 7, after V lost 6 bases and J lost 0 bases. The chain combines TRBV6-5 with TRBJ2-7; 8 bases agree with TRBD1. The sequenced material came from PBMCs. This receptor was obtained from a young man in good health and CMV-seronegative. The chain's CDR3 is CASREWTGSSYEQYF. In DNA, the CDR3 is TGTGCCAGCAGGGAATGGACAGGGAGCTCCTACGAGCAGTACTTC.